This entry is about one TCR beta chain. Its antigen remains unknown. This entry comes from a study of T-cell memory formation after mild COVID-19. Notes on the study in general: Researchers found some responding clones in pre-infection memory, a sign that cross-reactive memory joined.

The germline CDR1 and CDR2 sequences are SGHTS and YDEGEE. The CDR3 covers 13 residues. V lost 5 bases, J lost 4 bases, and 5 bases stayed unmatched. TCRdb itself ran the 5' RACE reads through MiXCR, one entry per CDR3 protein. The table includes around 390,000 distinct CDR3 sequences, 16% detected once. Sequenced input: PBMCs or a T cell subset sorted from them (not recorded which). The chain couples TRBV5-8 to TRBJ1-1; 7 nucleotides line up with TRBD1. The receptor comes from a man aged 18 to 29 who had mild COVID-19 (a few samples of this study predate the infection). Cell type and time point are not known. The CDR3 protein is CASRYRGGTEAFF. CDR3 in DNA: TGTGCCAGCAGGTACAGGGGCGGCACTGAAGCTTTCTTT.